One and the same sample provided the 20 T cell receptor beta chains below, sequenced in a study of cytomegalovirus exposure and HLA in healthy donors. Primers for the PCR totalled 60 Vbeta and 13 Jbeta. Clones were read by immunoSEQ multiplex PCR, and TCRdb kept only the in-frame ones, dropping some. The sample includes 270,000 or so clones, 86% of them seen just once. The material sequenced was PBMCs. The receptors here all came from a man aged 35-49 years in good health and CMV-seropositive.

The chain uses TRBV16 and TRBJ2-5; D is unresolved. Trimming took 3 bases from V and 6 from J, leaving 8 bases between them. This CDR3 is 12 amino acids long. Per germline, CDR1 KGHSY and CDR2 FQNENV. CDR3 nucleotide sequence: TGTGCCAGCAGCCAGTTAGAGAAGACCCAGTACTTC. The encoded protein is CASSQLEKTQYF. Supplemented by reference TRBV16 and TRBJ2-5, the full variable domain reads GEEVAQTPKHLVRGEGQKAKLYCAPIKGHSYVFWYQQVLKNEFKFLISFQNENVFDETGMPKERFSAKCLPNSPCSLEIQATKLEDSAVYFCASSQLEKTQYFGPGTRLLVL.

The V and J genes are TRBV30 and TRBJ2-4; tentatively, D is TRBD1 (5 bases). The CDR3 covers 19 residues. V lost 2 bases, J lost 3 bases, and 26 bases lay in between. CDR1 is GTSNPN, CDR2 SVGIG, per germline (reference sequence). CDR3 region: CAWSFPSSGRIRGKNIQYF. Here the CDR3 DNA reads TGTGCCTGGAGTTTCCCCTCATCTGGGCGGATTAGGGGCAAAAACATTCAGTACTTC.

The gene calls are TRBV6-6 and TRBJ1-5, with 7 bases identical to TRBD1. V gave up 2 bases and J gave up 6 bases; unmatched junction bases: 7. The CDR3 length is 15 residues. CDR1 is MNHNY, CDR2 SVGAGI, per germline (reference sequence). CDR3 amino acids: CASSYPTGVSQPQHF. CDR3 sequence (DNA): TGTGCCAGCAGTTACCCAACAGGGGTTAGTCAGCCCCAGCATTTT.

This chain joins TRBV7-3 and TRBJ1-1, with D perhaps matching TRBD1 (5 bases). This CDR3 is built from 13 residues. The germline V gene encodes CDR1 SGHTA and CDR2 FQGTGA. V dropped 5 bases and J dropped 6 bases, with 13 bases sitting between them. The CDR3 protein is CASSRGGSAEAFF. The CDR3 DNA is TGTGCCAGCAGCCGTGGGGGGAGCGCTGAAGCTTTCTTT.

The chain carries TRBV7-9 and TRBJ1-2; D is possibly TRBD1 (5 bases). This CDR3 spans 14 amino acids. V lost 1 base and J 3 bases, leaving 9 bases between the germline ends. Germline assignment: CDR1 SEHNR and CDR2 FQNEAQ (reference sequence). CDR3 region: CASSLEGGDYGYTF. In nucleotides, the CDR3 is TGTGCCAGCAGCTTAGAGGGAGGGGACTATGGCTACACCTTC.

As DNA, the CDR3 is TGTGCCAGCAGTTTTATAAAGGGGGACCACGAGCAGTACTTC. Its protein product is CASSFIKGDHEQYF. The chain couples TRBV28 to TRBJ2-7, with D possibly TRBD1 on 6 matching bases. Trimming took off 3 bases at V and 5 bases at J, with 14 bases between the two ends. Germline V gives CDR1 MDHEN, CDR2 SYDVKM. CDR3 length equals 14 residues.

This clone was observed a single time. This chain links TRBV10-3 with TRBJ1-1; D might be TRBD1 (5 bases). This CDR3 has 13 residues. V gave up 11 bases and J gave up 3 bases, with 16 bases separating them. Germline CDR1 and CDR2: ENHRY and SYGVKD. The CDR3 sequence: CASRGGEDTEAFF. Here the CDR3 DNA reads TGTGCCTCTCGGGGGGGGGAGGACACTGAAGCTTTCTTT.

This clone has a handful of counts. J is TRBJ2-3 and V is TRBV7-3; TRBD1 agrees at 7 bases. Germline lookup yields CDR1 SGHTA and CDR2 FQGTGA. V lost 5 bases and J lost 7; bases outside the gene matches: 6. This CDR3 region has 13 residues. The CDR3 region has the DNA TGTGCCAGCAGCGAAGGGACAGTCAATACGCAGTATTTT. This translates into CASSEGTVNTQYF. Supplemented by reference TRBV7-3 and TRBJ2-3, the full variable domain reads GAGVSQTPSNKVTEKGKYVELRCDPISGHTALYWYRQSLGQGPEFLIYFQGTGAADDSGLPNDRFFAVRPEGSVSTLKIQRTERGDSAVYLCASSEGTVNTQYFGPGTRLTVL.

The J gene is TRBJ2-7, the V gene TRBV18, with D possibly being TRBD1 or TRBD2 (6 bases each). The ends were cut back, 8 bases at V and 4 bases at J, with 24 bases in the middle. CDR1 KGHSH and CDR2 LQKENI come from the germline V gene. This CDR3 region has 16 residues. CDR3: CASARGLGAGFYEQYF. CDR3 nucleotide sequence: TGTGCCAGCGCACGGGGGCTAGGGGCAGGCTTTTACGAGCAGTACTTC.

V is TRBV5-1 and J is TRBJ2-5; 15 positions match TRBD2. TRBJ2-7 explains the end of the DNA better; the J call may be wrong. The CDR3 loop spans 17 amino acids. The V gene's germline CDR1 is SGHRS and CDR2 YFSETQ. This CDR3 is CASSASGTSGRKYEQYF. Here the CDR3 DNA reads TGCGCCAGCAGCGCCTCCGGGACTAGCGGGAGGAAGTACGAGCAGTACTTC.

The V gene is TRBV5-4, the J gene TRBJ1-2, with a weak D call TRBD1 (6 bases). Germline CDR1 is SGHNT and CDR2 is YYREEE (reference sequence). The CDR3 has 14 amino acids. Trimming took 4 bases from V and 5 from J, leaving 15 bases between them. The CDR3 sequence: CASSIQGIGYGYTF. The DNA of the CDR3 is TGTGCCAGCAGCATACAGGGTATCGGGTATGGCTACACCTTC.

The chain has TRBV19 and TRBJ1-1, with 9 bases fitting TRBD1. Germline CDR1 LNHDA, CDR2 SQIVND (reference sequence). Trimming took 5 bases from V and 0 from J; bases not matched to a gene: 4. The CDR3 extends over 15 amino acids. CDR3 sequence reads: CASSPDRGMNTEAFF. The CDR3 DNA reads TGTGCCAGTAGTCCCGACAGGGGGATGAACACTGAAGCTTTCTTT. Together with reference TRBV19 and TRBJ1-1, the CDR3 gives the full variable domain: DGGITQSPKYLFRKEGQNVTLSCEQNLNHDAMYWYRQDPGQGLRLIYYSQIVNDFQKGDIAEGYSVSREKKESFPLTVTSAQKNPTAFYLCASSPDRGMNTEAFFGQGTRLTVV.

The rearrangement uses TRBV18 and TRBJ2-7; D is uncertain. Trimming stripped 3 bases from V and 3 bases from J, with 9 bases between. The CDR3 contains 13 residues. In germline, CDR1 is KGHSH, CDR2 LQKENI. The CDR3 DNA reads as TGTGCCAGCTCACCTGAGATAGACTACGAGCAGTACTTC. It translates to CASSPEIDYEQYF.

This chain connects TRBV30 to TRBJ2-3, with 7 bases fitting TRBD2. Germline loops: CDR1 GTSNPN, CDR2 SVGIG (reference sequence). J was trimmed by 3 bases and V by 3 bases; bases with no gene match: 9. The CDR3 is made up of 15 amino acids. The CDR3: CAWSPEAGETDTQYF. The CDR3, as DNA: TGTGCCTGGAGCCCGGAGGCGGGAGAAACAGATACGCAGTATTTT.

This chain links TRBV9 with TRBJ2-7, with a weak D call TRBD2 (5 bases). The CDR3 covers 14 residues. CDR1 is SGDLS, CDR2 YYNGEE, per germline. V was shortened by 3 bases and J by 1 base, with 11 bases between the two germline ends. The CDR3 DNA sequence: TGTGCCAGCAGCGGCGGGCCACAATCCTACGAGCAGTACTTC. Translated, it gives CASSGGPQSYEQYF. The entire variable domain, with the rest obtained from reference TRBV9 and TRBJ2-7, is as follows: DSGVTQTPKHLITATGQRVTLRCSPRSGDLSVYWYQQSLDQGLQFLIQYYNGEERAKGNILERFSAQQFPDLHSELNLSSLELGDSALYFCASSGGPQSYEQYFGPGTRLTVT.

The CDR3 loop is CASSQEWLVNEQFF. The CDR3 DNA sequence: TGTGCCAGCAGCCAAGAATGGCTTGTCAATGAGCAGTTCTTC. The chain couples TRBV14 to TRBJ2-1; no definite D call. V was pared by 0 bases and J by 6 bases, with 9 bases between. CDR3 length: 14 amino acids. Per germline, CDR1 SGHDN and CDR2 FVKESK.

The CDR3 is CASSAGLAGDNEQFF. CDR3 sequence (DNA): TGTGCCAGCAGCGCGGGACTAGCGGGAGACAATGAGCAGTTCTTC. The gene calls are TRBV7-9 and TRBJ2-1; 14 nucleotides agree with TRBD2. The CDR3 is made up of 15 amino acids. V dropped 5 bases and J dropped 5; count of bases not matched to a gene: 2. CDR1 SEHNR and CDR2 FQNEAQ come from the germline V gene (reference sequence).

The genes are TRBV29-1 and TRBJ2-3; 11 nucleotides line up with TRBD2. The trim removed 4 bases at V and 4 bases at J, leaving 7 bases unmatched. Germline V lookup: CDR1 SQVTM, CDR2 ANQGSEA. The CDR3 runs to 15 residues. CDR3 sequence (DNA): TGCAGCGTTGCTATAGCGGGAGGGCCCCCAGATACGCAGTATTTT. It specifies CSVAIAGGPPDTQYF.

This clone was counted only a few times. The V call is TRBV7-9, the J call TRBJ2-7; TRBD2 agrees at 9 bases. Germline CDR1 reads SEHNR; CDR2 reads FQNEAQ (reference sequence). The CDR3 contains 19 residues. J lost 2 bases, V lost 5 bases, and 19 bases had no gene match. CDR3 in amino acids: CASSVGRLAGRGGAYEQYF. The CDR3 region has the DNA TGTGCCAGCAGCGTAGGGAGGCTAGCGGGGCGCGGAGGAGCCTACGAGCAGTACTTC.

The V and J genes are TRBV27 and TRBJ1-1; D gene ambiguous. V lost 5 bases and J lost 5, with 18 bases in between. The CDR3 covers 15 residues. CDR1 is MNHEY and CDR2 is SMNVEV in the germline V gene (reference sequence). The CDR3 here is CASSPRGEGGTEAFF. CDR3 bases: TGTGCCAGCAGTCCCCGTGGGGAGGGAGGTACTGAAGCTTTCTTT.